The 13 T cell receptor beta chains below all came from one sample that was sequenced in a study of blood T cells in healthy people across ages. A sample-barcoded 5' primer and a J-beta primer mix were used in a second PCR of about 7 to 12 cycles. TCRdb fed the 5' RACE reads into MiXCR, producing one record per CDR3 protein. The table lists 700,000 to 850,000 distinct CDR3 sequences, 30% to 45% of them singletons. The sequencing sample was made of blood. Every receptor here comes from a man in his late teens or twenties in good health.

V and J are TRBV10-2 and TRBJ1-1, with a weak D call TRBD1 (6 bases). Trimming cost V 1 base and J 1 base, with 10 bases left between them. The CDR3 loop spans 15 amino acids. Germline CDR1 reads WSHSY; CDR2 reads SAAADI. The CDR3 reads CASSEWGASNTEAFF. The CDR3 DNA reads TGCGCCAGCAGTGAGTGGGGGGCCTCGAACACTGAAGCTTTCTTT.

A remark on this clonotype: At one boundary the junction diverges from the germline segment, which might be a read error. This chain joins TRBV7-2 and TRBJ2-2, with a possible D match to TRBD1 (5 bases). The CDR3 is made up of 14 amino acids. Per the germline V gene, CDR1 is SGHTA and CDR2 is FQGNSA. The CDR3 here is CASSQLRDTGELFF. CDR3 DNA sequence: TGCGCCAGCAGCCAACTCAGGGACACCGGGGAGCTGTTTTTT. The variable domain in full, completed from reference TRBV7-2 and TRBJ2-2, reads GAGVSQSPSNKVTEKGKDVELRCDPISGHTALYWYRQSLGQGLEFLIYFQGNSAPDKSGLPSDRFSAERTGGSVSTLTIQRTQQEDSAVYLCASSQLRDTGELFFGEGSRLTVL.

V and J are TRBV5-1 and TRBJ1-5; maybe TRBD1 (6 bases). The V gene's germline CDR1 is SGHRS and CDR2 YFSETQ. V shed 2 bases and J shed 5 bases, with 14 bases lying between them. This CDR3 contains 15 residues. The CDR3 here is CASSFRGGNDQPQHF. The CDR3 DNA follows: TGCGCCAGCAGCTTTCGGGGGGGCAACGATCAGCCCCAGCATTTT.

The genes are TRBV29-1 and TRBJ2-1; D not certain. TRBJ2-7 explains the end of the DNA better; the J call may be wrong. Per germline, CDR1 SQVTM and CDR2 ANQGSEA. This CDR3 contains 14 residues. The CDR3 region is CSVDLESSYNEQYF. As DNA, the CDR3 is TGCAGCGTGGATCTAGAGAGCTCCTACAATGAGCAGTACTTC.

As regards this clonotype: A read error is possible here, since a much larger clone lies one base away. V usage is TRBV6-2 or TRBV6-3 and J usage is TRBJ1-2; no reliable D call. V was clipped by 6 bases and J by 6 bases, with 14 bases between them. CDR3 size: 13 residues. Germline CDR1 MNHEY, CDR2 SVGEGT. This CDR3 is CASSLGVSDGYTF. The CDR3 bases are TGTGCCAGCAGCCTCGGTGTTTCCGATGGCTACACCTTC.

This clonotype was seen only once. The chain links TRBV4-3 to TRBJ2-2; D may be TRBD1 or TRBD2 (5 bases each). CDR3 size: 15 residues. Between the trimmed V and J ends, which lost 8 bases and 0 bases, there was a span of 13 bases. Germline CDR1 LGHNA, CDR2 YSLEER. The DNA for the CDR3 is TGCGCCAGCGGGACCCTTTTCCCGAACACCGGGGAGCTGTTTTTT. It encodes CASGTLFPNTGELFF.

This chain uses TRBV12-3 or TRBV12-4 with TRBJ1-5; possible D gene TRBD1, 6 bases. The CDR3 is 12 amino acids. Trimming removed 8 bases at V and 9 bases at J, with 14 bases between. The CDR3 sequence is CASSPGVAPQHF. Here the CDR3 DNA reads TGTGCCAGCTCGCCAGGGGTAGCGCCCCAGCATTTT.

On this clonotype itself: This could be a read error, since a much larger clone is one nucleotide away. The rearrangement uses TRBV28 and TRBJ1-2, with no clear D. Trimming left V 5 bases short and J 4 bases short, with 8 bases between. The V gene's germline CDR1 is MDHEN and CDR2 SYDVKM. The CDR3 consists of 12 residues. CDR3 loop: CASSVRAYGYTF. For the CDR3, the DNA is TGTGCCAGCAGTGTAAGGGCCTATGGCTACACCTTC.

The V gene is TRBV4-1, the J gene TRBJ1-1; no clear D gene. The length of the CDR3 is 13 residues. Germline V gene lookup returns CDR1 MGHRA and CDR2 YSYEKL. V was pared by 3 bases and J by 6 bases, with 11 bases between. The DNA for the CDR3 is TGCGCCAGCAGCCAGAATGTTGGACCTGAAGCTTTCTTT. It is translated as CASSQNVGPEAFF.

This clonotype was seen more than once but under ten times. This chain joins TRBV7-2 and TRBJ2-1, with TRBD2 identical over 14 bases. J lost 8 bases, V lost 4 bases, and 7 bases had no gene match. The germline V gene encodes CDR1 SGHTA and CDR2 FQGNSA. CDR3 length: 16 residues. CDR3 protein: CASSSRTSGGWHEQFF. The DNA for the CDR3 is TGTGCCAGCAGCTCGCGGACTAGCGGGGGGTGGCATGAGCAGTTCTTC.

The table lists this clonotype with many counts. This rearrangement joins TRBV7-2 to TRBJ2-7; 13 bases are a match to TRBD2. With 1 base clipped from V and 4 bases from J, the junction kept 10 bases outside the gene matches. Germline V gene sequence: CDR1 SGHTA, CDR2 FQGNSA. This CDR3 spans 18 amino acids. The CDR3 loop reads CASSLVGWGTSGVYEQYF. In DNA form, the CDR3 reads TGTGCCAGCAGCTTAGTCGGATGGGGGACTAGCGGGGTATACGAGCAGTACTTC.

The J gene is TRBJ1-1, the V gene TRBV5-1, with a tentative D call TRBD1 (5 bases). Trimming took off 7 bases at V and 10 bases at J, with 8 bases between the two ends. The germline gives CDR1 SGHRS, CDR2 YFSETQ. CDR3 size: 9 residues. The CDR3 nucleotides are TGCGCCAGCGGGACCCCAGCTTTCTTT. Translation: CASGTPAFF.

The chain joins TRBV7-2 to TRBJ2-5; D may be TRBD1 or TRBD2 (5 bases each). The DNA end is a closer match to TRBJ2-1, so the J assignment may be wrong. The CDR3 is 15 residues long. Germline-derived CDR1 and CDR2 are SGHTA and FQGNSA. CDR3 DNA: TGTGCCAGCAGTCCCGGGGCCCAGGTTCAAGAGACCCAGTTCTTC. This encodes CASSPGAQVQETQFF.